The next 29 T cell receptor beta chains were all read from a single sample in a study of T cell clonotyping in hematopoietic cell transplantation. The method was immunoSEQ multiplex PCR; TCRdb's version includes in-frame clones alone and lacks a portion of them. This sample has about 16,000 clones, with approximately 60% found just once. This specimen consisted of PBMCs, obtained 30 days after allogeneic stem cell transplant. The receptors here all came from a male patient aged 50 or older who had an allogeneic stem cell transplant from an unrelated donor, so T cells may come from the graft donor. Some clones in this sample may be carry-over from other donors' samples.

In this sample, this clone turned up a few times. The J gene is TRBJ1-2, the V gene TRBV7-2; a possible D gene is TRBD1 (6 bases). Germline assignment: CDR1 SGHTA and CDR2 FQGNSA. Trimming left V 7 bases short and J 6 bases short, with 15 bases between. The CDR3 extends over 13 amino acids. CDR3 in DNA: TGTGCCAGCACCTTTACAGGGACGAATGGCTACACCTTC. Translated: CASTFTGTNGYTF.

This sequence joins TRBV30 and TRBJ2-7; TRBD1 matches 9 bases. CDR1 is GTSNPN and CDR2 is SVGIG in the germline V gene (reference sequence). The CDR3 has 12 amino acids. V trimming: 1 base; J trimming: 7 bases; junction bases outside the gene matches: 2. CDR3 in DNA: TGTGCCTGGAGTGACAGGGGGCAGGAGCAGTACTTC. It translates to CAWSDRGQEQYF.

This clone has more than one count but fewer than ten. The rearrangement joins TRBV6-5 to TRBJ1-2; D ambiguous. Trimming shortened V by 6 bases and J by 8 bases, and 19 bases separated the two germline ends. The germline V gene has CDR1 MNHEY and CDR2 SVGAGI. This CDR3 comprises 14 residues. The CDR3, as DNA: TGTGCCAGCAGGTCCGGAACCTTTGGGTCCGGCTACACCTTC. Translating it yields CASRSGTFGSGYTF.

The V and J genes are TRBV30 and TRBJ1-1, with D tentatively TRBD1 (6 bases). Germline-derived CDR1 and CDR2 are GTSNPN and SVGIG (reference sequence). This CDR3 contains 13 residues. Trimming removed 0 bases at V and 1 base at J, with 6 bases between. CDR3 sequence reads: CAWSVQGNTEAFF. The CDR3 DNA follows: TGTGCCTGGAGTGTACAGGGGAACACTGAAGCTTTCTTT. Supplemented by reference TRBV30 and TRBJ1-1, the full variable domain reads SQTIHQWPATLVQPVGSPLSLECTVEGTSNPNLYWYRQAAGRGLQLLFYSVGIGQISSEVPQNLSASRPQDRQFILSSKKLLLSDSGFYLCAWSVQGNTEAFFGQGTRLTVV.

The chain joins TRBV6-5 to TRBJ2-7, with a weak D call TRBD1 (6 bases). The germline V and J ends were trimmed by 6 bases and 6 bases, with 15 bases remaining between them. The CDR3 contains 13 residues. Germline lookup yields CDR1 MNHEY and CDR2 SVGAGI. The CDR3 spells CASSRGLVGEQYF. CDR3 coding DNA: TGTGCCAGCAGCAGGGGCCTAGTGGGCGAGCAGTACTTC.

The chain carries TRBV29-1 and TRBJ1-2, with unresolved D. V lost 3 bases and J 2 bases, leaving 16 bases between the germline ends. This CDR3 region has 15 residues. The germline gives CDR1 SQVTM, CDR2 ANQGSEA. CDR3 loop: CSVDYDHAGNYGYTF. In DNA, the CDR3 is TGCAGCGTTGATTATGACCATGCGGGCAACTATGGCTACACCTTC. Full variable domain (remainder filled in from reference TRBV29-1 and TRBJ1-2): SAVISQKPSRDICQRGTSLTIQCQVDSQVTMMFWYRQQPGQSLTLIATANQGSEATYESGFVIDKFPISRPNLTFSTLTVSNMSPEDSSIYLCSVDYDHAGNYGYTFGSGTRLTVV.

There are a few counts of this clone. The chain carries TRBV14 and TRBJ1-2, with 7 bases matching TRBD1. CDR1 is SGHDN, CDR2 FVKESK, per germline. With 3 bases clipped from V and 4 bases from J, the junction kept 5 bases outside the gene matches. The CDR3 spans 14 residues. CDR3: CASSQITGVYGYTF. The CDR3 nucleotides are TGTGCCAGCAGCCAGATAACAGGGGTCTATGGCTACACCTTC.

The sample holds a few counts of this clone. J is TRBJ1-2 and V is TRBV7-9; TRBD1 is a possible D gene (6 bases). V lost 1 base, J lost 8 bases, and 11 bases lay in between. The CDR3 spans 13 residues. Germline CDR1 and CDR2: SEHNR and FQNEAQ (reference sequence). The CDR3 reads CASSLGAGEGYTF. The CDR3 region has the DNA TGTGCCAGCAGCTTAGGGGCAGGGGAAGGCTACACCTTC.

This clone was counted only a few times. This chain connects TRBV19 to TRBJ1-5; possible D gene TRBD1, 5 bases. The germline V and J ends were trimmed by 3 bases and 2 bases, with 11 bases remaining between them. The CDR3 extends over 15 amino acids. Germline V CDR1 and CDR2: LNHDA, SQIVND (reference sequence). Written as DNA, the CDR3 is TGTGCCAGTAGTATGTCAGGGACTGGCAATCAGCCCCAGCATTTT. Encoded protein: CASSMSGTGNQPQHF.

Notes on this clone: It is unclear where the CDR3 begins or ends on the DNA, so no DNA is shown, and the CDR3 is as TCRdb lists it. V usage is TRBV28 and J usage is TRBJ2-7; the table's D call TRBD2 went unverified against the DNA. The CDR3 has 15 residues if both end residues are counted. Germline CDR1 is MDHEN and CDR2 is SYDVKM. CDR3 protein: CASSTSRRGGYEQYF.

Only a few counts were recorded for this clone. The J gene is TRBJ1-4, the V gene TRBV13; D remains ambiguous. CDR1 is PRHDT and CDR2 is FYEKMQ in the germline V gene (reference sequence). With 4 bases removed from V and 6 bases from J, the gap between germline ends came to 6 bases. This CDR3 is built from 12 residues. Here the CDR3 reads CASSSSYEKLFF. As DNA, the CDR3 is TGTGCCAGCAGCTCCAGTTATGAAAAACTGTTTTTT.

The rearrangement uses TRBV29-1 and TRBJ1-1; no definite D call. CDR1 and CDR2 (germline): SQVTM, ANQGSEA. The CDR3 covers 11 residues. With 4 bases removed from V and 1 base from J, the gap between germline ends came to 4 bases. The CDR3 is CSVVKNTEAFF. For the CDR3, the DNA is TGCAGCGTTGTGAAGAACACTGAAGCTTTCTTT. Together with reference TRBV29-1 and TRBJ1-1, the CDR3 gives the full variable domain: SAVISQKPSRDICQRGTSLTIQCQVDSQVTMMFWYRQQPGQSLTLIATANQGSEATYESGFVIDKFPISRPNLTFSTLTVSNMSPEDSSIYLCSVVKNTEAFFGQGTRLTVV.

Notes on this clone: Its ends do not fully match the called genes, so a read error is possible. The chain has TRBV6-6 and TRBJ2-7, with 10 bases aligning to TRBD2. The germline CDR1 and CDR2 sequences are MNHNY and SVGAGI (reference sequence). The CDR3 is 13 residues long. CDR3 coding DNA: TGTGCCAGCAGTAGTACTAGCGGGGTCTCTGAGTTCTTC. Protein: CASSSTSGVSEFF.

The chain joins TRBV29-1 to TRBJ2-1; no firm D call. CDR3 size: 12 residues. Per germline, CDR1 SQVTM and CDR2 ANQGSEA. The CDR3 DNA follows: TGCAGAGCATCGACTGTTATCGATGAGCAGTTCTTC. This codes for CRASTVIDEQFF.

In regard to this clone: This same CDR3 is encoded by further DNA sequences in the sample. The genes are TRBV30 and TRBJ1-4; 9 bases match TRBD1. Trimming took 4 bases from V and 8 from J; bases not matched to a gene: 11. The CDR3 is made up of 15 amino acids. From germline, CDR1 is GTSNPN and CDR2 SVGIG (reference sequence). The CDR3 DNA reads TGTGCCTGGAAAACCCGGGGACAGGGATACGAAAAACTGTTTTTT. It is translated as CAWKTRGQGYEKLFF.

The rearrangement joins TRBV27 to TRBJ2-7, with D unresolved. Germline CDR1 and CDR2: MNHEY and SMNVEV (reference sequence). The CDR3 runs to 11 residues. The V end was cut by 2 bases, the J end by 4 bases, with 3 bases between. CDR3 nucleotide sequence: TGTGCCAGCAGTTTAGGGTACGAGCAGTACTTC. Its translation: CASSLGYEQYF.

The chain has TRBV6-5 and TRBJ1-2; no firm D call. The length of the CDR3 is 12 residues. Looked up from germline, CDR1 is MNHEY and CDR2 is SVGAGI. V lost 4 bases to trimming and J lost 7 bases, with 10 bases between them. DNA for the CDR3: TGTGCCAGCAGTTTGGTGGGATCTGGCTACACCTTC. Its translation is CASSLVGSGYTF.

Only a few counts were recorded for this clone. The CDR3 here is CASSPRGREGYTF. CDR3 in DNA: TGTGCCAGTTCCCCCAGGGGGCGAGAAGGCTACACCTTC. J is TRBJ1-2 and V is TRBV9, with TRBD1 identical over 8 bases. V gave up 8 bases and J gave up 8 bases; unmatched junction bases: 11. Germline CDR1 reads SGDLS; CDR2 reads YYNGEE. The CDR3 has 13 residues.

The chain employs TRBV11-2 and TRBJ2-7, with D unresolved. Germline V CDR1 and CDR2: SGHAT, FQNNGV. The ends were cut back, 4 bases at V and 9 bases at J, with 7 bases in the middle. The CDR3 is made up of 10 amino acids. The CDR3 loop reads CASSSNVQYF. CDR3 in DNA: TGTGCCAGCAGCTCTAATGTGCAGTACTTC.

This clone was counted once. This CDR3 reads CSAKGGLATNEKLFF. Written as DNA, the CDR3 is TGCAGCGCCAAAGGAGGGTTGGCAACTAATGAAAAACTGTTTTTT. J is TRBJ1-4 and V is TRBV29-1; D is unresolved. Germline CDR1 SQVTM, CDR2 ANQGSEA. This CDR3 is 15 amino acids long. Trimming took 7 bases from V and 0 from J, leaving 15 bases between them.

The rearrangement links TRBV5-6 to TRBJ1-1; perhaps TRBD1 as D (5 bases). The germline CDR1 and CDR2 sequences are SGHDT and YYEEEE. The CDR3 loop spans 13 amino acids. The germline V and J ends were trimmed by 3 bases and 1 base, with 7 bases remaining between them. The CDR3 loop is CASSSGPNTEAFF. CDR3 sequence (DNA): TGTGCCAGCAGCTCGGGACCGAACACTGAAGCTTTCTTT.

This clone has just a few counts. The V and J genes are TRBV29-1 and TRBJ2-7; TRBD1 matches at 7 bases. Trimming cost V 7 bases and J 1 base; bases outside gene matches: 4. CDR1 and CDR2 from the germline V gene are SQVTM and ANQGSEA. This CDR3 region has 12 residues. CDR3 nucleotides: TGCAGCGCAGGACAGGATTCCTACGAGCAGTACTTC. Translation: CSAGQDSYEQYF.

V usage is TRBV28 and J usage is TRBJ1-5; D ambiguous. Per germline, CDR1 MDHEN and CDR2 SYDVKM. This CDR3 comprises 11 residues. The CDR3 region is CPQWSNQPQHF. The DNA of the CDR3 is TGTCCTCAGTGGAGTAATCAGCCCCAGCATTTT.

This clone was detected a few times. The chain has TRBV19 and TRBJ2-7, with D unclear. The V gene lost 2 bases and the J gene lost 0 bases, with 8 bases spanning the gap. This CDR3 has 14 residues. CDR1 and CDR2 from the germline V gene are LNHDA and SQIVND (reference sequence). CDR3 sequence: CASSIYASSYEQYF. CDR3 in DNA: TGTGCCAGTAGTATATACGCCTCCTCCTACGAGCAGTACTTC.

The chain links TRBV27 to TRBJ1-1; 9 bases align to TRBD1. Trimming took 5 bases from V and 4 from J; bases not matched to a gene: 8. The CDR3 consists of 15 residues. The germline V gene has CDR1 MNHEY and CDR2 SMNVEV (reference sequence). The CDR3 nucleotides are TGTGCCAGCAGTCCCTCGGGACAGGGAGGCACTGAAGCTTTCTTT. Translating gives CASSPSGQGGTEAFF.

V is TRBV6-5 and J is TRBJ1-1; D unclear. Germline CDR1 MNHEY, CDR2 SVGAGI. The V and J ends lost 4 bases and 0 bases respectively, with 6 bases between them. The length of the CDR3 is 13 residues. CDR3 nucleotides: TGTGCCAGCAGTTCCCTCCTGAACACTGAAGCTTTCTTT. This codes for CASSSLLNTEAFF.

The V gene is TRBV7-2, the J gene TRBJ1-2; tentative D call: TRBD1 (6 bases). The CDR3 extends over 13 amino acids. The V gene lost 4 bases and the J gene lost 8 bases, with 14 bases spanning the gap. The germline V gene has CDR1 SGHTA and CDR2 FQGNSA. CDR3 protein: CASSSRGARGYTF. CDR3 nucleotide sequence: TGTGCCAGCAGCTCGCGGGGGGCTAGAGGCTACACCTTC.

This clone has a single count. This chain links TRBV30 with TRBJ1-4; D is possibly TRBD1 (6 bases). With 1 base removed from V and 8 bases from J, the gap between germline ends came to 11 bases. CDR1 is GTSNPN and CDR2 is SVGIG in the germline V gene (reference sequence). This CDR3 spans 13 amino acids. The CDR3 here is CAWSGGLGEKLFF. The CDR3 nucleotides read TGTGCCTGGAGTGGGGGGCTCGGGGAAAAACTGTTTTTT.

The chain couples TRBV30 to TRBJ1-6; D is unclear. The CDR3 contains 16 residues. Trimming removed 0 bases at V and 0 bases at J, with 9 bases between. Germline assignment: CDR1 GTSNPN and CDR2 SVGIG (reference sequence). CDR3 in amino acids: CAWSVTVSSYNSPLHF. The CDR3, as DNA: TGTGCCTGGAGTGTCACGGTTAGCTCCTATAATTCACCCCTCCACTTT.